This TCR beta chain was recovered during a study of cytotoxic CD8 clonotypes in ibrutinib-treated CLL. The CDR3 spans 16 residues. Germline CDR1 reads SGHRS; CDR2 reads YFSETQ. With 0 bases clipped from V and 1 base from J, the junction kept 6 bases outside the gene matches. Whole-study results and caveats: Clonality climbed at ibrutinib response, then dropped toward baseline at progression.

TCRdb's copy holds only in-frame clones and misses some; the assay was immunoSEQ multiplex PCR. The table lists 35,000 to 55,000 clones, 60% to 80% of them singletons. With regard to this clone: Its cognate antigen is unknown.

The material was PBMCs, obtained after 12 months of ibrutinib treatment. This clonotype was obtained from a human donor with chronic lymphocytic leukemia. The V and J genes are TRBV5-1 and TRBJ2-7, with 8 bases identical to TRBD1. The CDR3: CASSLVLQGASYEQYF. CDR3 sequence (DNA): TGCGCCAGCAGCTTGGTACTTCAGGGGGCGTCCTACGAGCAGTACTTC.